Listed below are T cell receptor beta chains from one sample, sequenced in a study of blood T cell repertoires in COVID-19. Profiling relied on immunoSEQ multiplex PCR, and the TCRdb table lists in-frame clones only, not all of them. This sample yields 100,000 to 150,000 clones, of which around nine tenths are seen a single time; 1.2% belongs to the top ten. Sequencing was performed on peripheral blood. The receptors were gathered from a woman of 80 years or more with acute or convalescent COVID-19. Both conserved end residues are part of each CDR3. A D gene is named only where the DNA matches it firmly. Only some rows state a clone size, as once, few, many or a class for expanded clones.

TRBV6-5	-	-	TRBJ2-5	CASIRGNQETQYF	TGTGCCAGCATTCGGGGGAATCAAGAGACCCAGTACTTC
TRBV11-2	-	TRBD2	TRBJ2-1	CASSFRQGTSLNNEQFF	TGTGCCAGCAGCTTCAGGCAGGGGACTAGCCTCAACAATGAGCAGTTCTTC
TRBV4-1	few	-	TRBJ1-6	CASSPGNSYNSPLHF	TGCGCCAGCAGCCCAGGGAATTCCTATAATTCACCCCTCCACTTT
TRBV20-1	-	-	TRBJ1-2	CSARDMLGYTF	TGCAGTGCTAGGGACATGCTTGGCTACACCTTC
TRBV11-2	-	TRBD2	TRBJ2-1	CASSLIAGGPYNEQFF	TGTGCCAGCAGCTTAATAGCGGGAGGGCCGTACAATGAGCAGTTCTTC
TRBV27	-	-	TRBJ1-1	CASSLGQWNTEAFF	TGTGCCAGCAGTTTAGGGCAATGGAACACTGAAGCTTTCTTT
TRBV5-6	-	TRBD1	TRBJ2-3	CASSKGQLRRDTQYF	TGTGCCAGCAGCAAGGGACAGCTCCGCAGGGATACGCAGTATTTT
TRBV5-6	-	TRBD1	TRBJ2-4	CASSLLDRGKNIQYF	TGTGCCAGCAGCTTACTGGACAGGGGAAAAAACATTCAGTACTTC
TRBV27	-	TRBD1	TRBJ1-1	CASRGQGRGSEAFF	TGTGCCAGCAGGGGACAGGGCCGGGGGTCTGAAGCTTTCTTT
TRBV7-2	few	TRBD2	TRBJ2-2	CASSSTSGRARGELFF	TGTGCCAGCAGCTCGACTAGCGGGAGGGCCAGGGGGGAGCTGTTTTTT
TRBV2	once	-	TRBJ1-6	CASSSHRALNNSPLHF	TGTGCCAGCAGTTCTCACAGGGCTCTCAATAATTCACCCCTCCACTTT
TRBV9	few	-	TRBJ2-7	CASSATQGSYEQYF	TGTGCCAGCAGCGCCACACAGGGATCCTACGAGCAGTACTTC
TRBV7-9	-	TRBD1	TRBJ1-6	CASSTPQGALHF	TGTGCCAGCAGCACCCCACAGGGGGCCCTCCACTTT
TRBV7-2	-	TRBD2	TRBJ2-7	CASSLAASGGRNEQYF	TGTGCCAGCAGCTTAGCGGCTAGCGGGGGGCGAAACGAGCAGTACTTC
TRBV10-3	-	TRBD1	TRBJ1-5	CAIRQGSDQPQHF	TGTGCCATCAGACAGGGGTCCGACCAGCCCCAGCATTTT
TRBV5-5	-	TRBD2	TRBJ2-7	CASSLASGGAYEQYF	TGTGCCAGCAGCTTGGCTAGCGGGGGGGCTTACGAGCAGTACTTC
TRBV5-6	-	-	TRBJ1-1	CASSETRRPNTEAFF	TGTGCCAGCAGCGAGACGAGGAGGCCGAACACTGAAGCTTTCTTT
TRBV2	-	-	TRBJ2-2	CASTLRGPANTGELFF	TGTGCCAGCACCCTCAGGGGCCCCGCGAACACCGGGGAGCTGTTTTTT
TRBV5-4	-	TRBD2	TRBJ2-5	CASGAGGGSQETQYF	TGTGCCAGCGGGGCCGGCGGGGGGTCCCAAGAGACCCAGTACTTC
TRBV29-1	many	TRBD1	TRBJ2-7	CSVRDRFPYEQYF	TGCAGCGTCCGGGACAGGTTTCCCTACGAGCAGTACTTC
TRBV27	once	TRBD2	TRBJ2-3	CASRLSRTSGMDTQYF	TGTGCCAGCAGACTCTCTAGGACTAGCGGGATGGATACGCAGTATTTT
TRBV19	-	TRBD2	TRBJ2-4	CASSMPGLAGDIQYF	TGTGCCAGTAGTATGCCCGGACTAGCGGGAGACATTCAGTACTTC
TRBV15	-	-	TRBJ1-4	CATSRDPAGLNEKLFF	TGTGCCACCAGCAGAGATCCGGCAGGATTGAATGAAAAACTGTTTTTT
TRBV19	-	-	TRBJ2-4	CASNSDSLGENIQYF	TGTGCCAGTAACTCGGACAGCCTTGGGGAAAACATTCAGTACTTC
TRBV24-1	-	-	TRBJ2-7	CATPIGTGLGRGEYEQYF	TGTGCCACCCCAATTGGGACAGGGCTCGGGAGGGGTGAATACGAGCAGTACTTC
TRBV18	-	TRBD2	TRBJ2-1	CASSPPVGGSGSSGVYNEQFF	TGTGCCAGCTCACCACCGGTGGGAGGTAGCGGGAGTTCGGGCGTCTACAATGAGCAGTTCTTC
TRBV11-2	-	TRBD1	TRBJ2-7	CASSRRQGAPYEQYF	TGTGCCAGCAGCCGGCGACAGGGTGCGCCTTACGAGCAGTACTTC
TRBV28	-	-	TRBJ1-5	CASSSQGSINQPQHF	TGTGCCAGCAGTTCCCAGGGTTCCATCAATCAGCCCCAGCATTTT
TRBV4-3	-	-	TRBJ2-4	CASSQDPGTAVGTKNIQYF	TGCGCCAGCAGCCAAGACCCGGGGACTGCGGTTGGAACCAAAAACATTCAGTACTTC
TRBV10-2	-	TRBD1	TRBJ1-5	CATRGQVGQPQHF	TGCGCCACCAGGGGACAGGTCGGTCAGCCCCAGCATTTT
TRBV9	-	-	TRBJ2-1	CASSVFNNEQFF	TGTGCCAGCAGCGTCTTTAACAATGAGCAGTTCTTC
TRBV29-1	-	TRBD1	TRBJ1-6	CSARDRANSPLHF	TGCAGCGCCCGCGACAGGGCTAATTCACCCCTCCACTTT
TRBV6-6	-	TRBD1	TRBJ1-5	CASSYGTGGNQPQHF	TGTGCCAGCAGTTACGGGACAGGGGGCAATCAGCCCCAGCATTTT
TRBV4-2	-	-	TRBJ1-1	CASSQDHGGKGTEAFF	TGTGCCAGCAGCCAAGATCACGGGGGGAAGGGGACTGAAGCTTTCTTT
TRBV2	-	-	TRBJ1-4	CASSENPGGSEKLFF	TGTGCCAGCAGTGAAAACCCCGGGGGAAGCGAAAAACTGTTTTTT
TRBV28	-	-	TRBJ1-1	CASSSPGLNTEAFF	TGTGCCAGCAGTTCCCCAGGGTTGAATACTGAAGCTTTCTTT
TRBV6-5	-	-	TRBJ1-2	CASNHLRGNYGYTF	TGTGCCAGCAACCATCTTCGGGGGAACTATGGCTACACCTTC
TRBV28	-	TRBD2	TRBJ2-3	CASSLRLAGLNTQYF	TGTGCCAGCAGTTTGAGACTAGCGGGATTGAATACGCAGTATTTT
TRBV2	once	-	TRBJ1-4	CASSEDGRSNEKLFF	TGTGCCAGCAGTGAAGACGGCAGGTCTAATGAAAAACTGTTTTTT
TRBV11-1	-	TRBD2	TRBJ2-7	CASSPTGGGRGYEQYF	TGTGCCAGCAGCCCTACGGGAGGGGGTCGCGGCTACGAGCAGTACTTC
TRBV5-1	-	TRBD2	TRBJ2-1	CASRLAGMMYNEQFF	TGCGCCAGCCGCCTAGCGGGAATGATGTACAATGAGCAGTTCTTC
TRBV29-1	-	-	TRBJ1-1	CSVEAFAEAFF	TGCAGCGTTGAAGCCTTTGCTGAAGCTTTCTTT
TRBV3-1/TRBV3-2	-	-	TRBJ2-3	CASSQDLGGGLTDTQYF	TGTGCCAGCAGCCAAGATCTAGGGGGGGGCCTCACAGATACGCAGTATTTT
TRBV10-1	-	-	TRBJ2-4	CASSYPHRDPFAKNIQYF	TGCGCCAGCAGCTACCCGCACAGGGACCCTTTCGCCAAAAACATTCAGTACTTC
TRBV2	-	-	TRBJ1-4	CASSETANEKLFF	TGTGCCAGCAGTGAGACAGCTAATGAAAAACTGTTTTTT